This TCR beta chain came from a study of monozygotic twins with inflammatory bowel disease. Looked up from germline, CDR1 is KGHSH and CDR2 is LQKENI. The CDR3 contains 15 residues. For each CDR3 protein, TCRdb gives one entry from its re-call of the 5' RACE reads, without DNA. The sample spans under 200,000 distinct CDR3 sequences; the ten largest clones claim 2.5% to 3%. Regarding the study as a whole: Diversity of TCRbeta measured by inverse Simpson was lower in IBD patients than in healthy co-twins.

Details on this clonotype: No antigen is known for it.

The sequenced material came from blood. The clonotype was recovered from a human donor with ulcerative colitis or Crohn's disease, or a healthy co-twin of an affected twin (not recorded which). The rearrangement links TRBV18 to TRBJ2-1. The CDR3 spells CASSPQQADYNEQFF. Drawing the rest from reference TRBV18 and TRBJ2-1, the complete variable domain is NAGVMQNPRHLVRRRGQEARLRCSPMKGHSHVYWYRQLPEEGLKFMVYLQKENIIDESGMPKERFSAEFPKEGPSILRIQQVVRGDSAAYFCASSPQQADYNEQFFGPGTRLTVL.